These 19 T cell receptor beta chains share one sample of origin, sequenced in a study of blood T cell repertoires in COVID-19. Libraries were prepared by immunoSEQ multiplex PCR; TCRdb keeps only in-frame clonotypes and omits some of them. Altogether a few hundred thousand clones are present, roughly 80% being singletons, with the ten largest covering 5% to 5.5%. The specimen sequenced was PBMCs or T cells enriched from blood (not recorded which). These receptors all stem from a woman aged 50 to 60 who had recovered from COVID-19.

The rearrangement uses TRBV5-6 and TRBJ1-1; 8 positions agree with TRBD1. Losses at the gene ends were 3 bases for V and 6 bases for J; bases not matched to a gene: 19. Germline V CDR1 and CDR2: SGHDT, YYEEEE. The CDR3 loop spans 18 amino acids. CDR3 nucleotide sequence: TGTGCCAGCAGCTCCCCGGCGGACAGGGCATGGGGCACTGCTGAAGCTTTCTTT. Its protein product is CASSSPADRAWGTAEAFF.

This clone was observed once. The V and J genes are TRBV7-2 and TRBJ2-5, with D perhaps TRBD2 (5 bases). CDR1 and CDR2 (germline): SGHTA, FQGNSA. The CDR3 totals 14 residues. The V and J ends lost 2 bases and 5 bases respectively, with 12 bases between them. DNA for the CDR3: TGTGCCAGCAGCTTAAACGGAGGACCCGAGACCCAGTACTTC. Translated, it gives CASSLNGGPETQYF.

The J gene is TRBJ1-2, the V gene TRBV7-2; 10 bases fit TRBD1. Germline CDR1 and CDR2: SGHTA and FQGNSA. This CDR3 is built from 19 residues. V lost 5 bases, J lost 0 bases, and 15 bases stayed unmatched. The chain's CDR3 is CASSLTGTGVQLANYGYTF. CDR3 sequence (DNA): TGTGCCAGCAGCCTAACCGGGACAGGGGTCCAATTAGCTAACTATGGCTACACCTTC.

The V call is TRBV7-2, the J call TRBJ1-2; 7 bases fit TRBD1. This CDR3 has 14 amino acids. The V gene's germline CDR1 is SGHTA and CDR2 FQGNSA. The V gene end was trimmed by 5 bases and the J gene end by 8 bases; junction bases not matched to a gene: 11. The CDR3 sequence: CASSDTRQGRGYTF. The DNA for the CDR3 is TGTGCCAGCAGCGACACGAGACAGGGACGCGGCTACACCTTC.

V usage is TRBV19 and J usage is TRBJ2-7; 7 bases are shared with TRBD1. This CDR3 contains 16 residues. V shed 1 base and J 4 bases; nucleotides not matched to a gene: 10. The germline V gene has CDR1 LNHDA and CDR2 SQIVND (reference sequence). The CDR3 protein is CASSIGPGQGDYEQYF. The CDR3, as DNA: TGTGCCAGTAGTATAGGCCCCGGGCAGGGGGATTACGAGCAGTACTTC.

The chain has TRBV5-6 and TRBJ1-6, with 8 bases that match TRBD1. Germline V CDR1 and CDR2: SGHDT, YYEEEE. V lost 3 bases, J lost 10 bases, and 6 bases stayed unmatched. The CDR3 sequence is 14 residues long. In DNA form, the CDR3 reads TGTGCCAGCAGCTCGGACAGGGATGTGTCACCCCTCCACTTT. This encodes CASSSDRDVSPLHF. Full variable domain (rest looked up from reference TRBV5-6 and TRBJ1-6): DAGVTQSPTHLIKTRGQQVTLRCSPKSGHDTVSWYQQALGQGPQFIFQYYEEEERQRGNFPDRFSGHQFPNYSSELNVNALLLGDSALYLCASSSDRDVSPLHFGNGTRLTVT.

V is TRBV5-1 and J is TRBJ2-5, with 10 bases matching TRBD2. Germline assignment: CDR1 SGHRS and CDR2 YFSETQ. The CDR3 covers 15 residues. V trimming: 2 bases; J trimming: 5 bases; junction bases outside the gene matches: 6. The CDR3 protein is CASSLAGGPRETQYF. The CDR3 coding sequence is TGCGCCAGCAGCTTAGCGGGAGGGCCTCGGGAGACCCAGTACTTC.

CDR3 protein: CASSAQMNTEAFF. The CDR3 coding sequence is TGTGCCAGCAGTGCACAGATGAACACTGAAGCTTTCTTT. The chain joins TRBV6-4 to TRBJ1-1; D remains ambiguous. V was pared by 4 bases and J by 0 bases, with 6 bases between. Germline CDR1 and CDR2: MRHNA and SNTAGT. This CDR3 is 13 amino acids long.

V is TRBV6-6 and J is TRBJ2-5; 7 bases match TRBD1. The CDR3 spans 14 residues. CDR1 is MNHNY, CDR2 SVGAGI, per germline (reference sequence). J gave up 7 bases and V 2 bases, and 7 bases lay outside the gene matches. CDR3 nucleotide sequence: TGTGCCAGCAGTTACGGGACAGAACCTTGGACCCAGTACTTC. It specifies CASSYGTEPWTQYF.

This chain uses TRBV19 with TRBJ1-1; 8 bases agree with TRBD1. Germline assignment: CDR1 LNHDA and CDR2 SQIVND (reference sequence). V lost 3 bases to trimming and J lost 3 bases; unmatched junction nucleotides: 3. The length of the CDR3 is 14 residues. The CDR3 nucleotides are TGTGCCAGTAGTATGGACAGGGTTTACACTGAAGCTTTCTTT. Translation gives CASSMDRVYTEAFF. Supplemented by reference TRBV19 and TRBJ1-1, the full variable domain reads DGGITQSPKYLFRKEGQNVTLSCEQNLNHDAMYWYRQDPGQGLRLIYYSQIVNDFQKGDIAEGYSVSREKKESFPLTVTSAQKNPTAFYLCASSMDRVYTEAFFGQGTRLTVV.

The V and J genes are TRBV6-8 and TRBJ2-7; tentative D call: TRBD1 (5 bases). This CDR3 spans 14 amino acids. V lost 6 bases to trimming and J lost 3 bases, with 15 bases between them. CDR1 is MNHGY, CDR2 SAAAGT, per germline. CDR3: CASSPVDRNYEQYF. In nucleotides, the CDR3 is TGTGCCAGCAGCCCCGTTGACAGAAACTACGAGCAGTACTTC.

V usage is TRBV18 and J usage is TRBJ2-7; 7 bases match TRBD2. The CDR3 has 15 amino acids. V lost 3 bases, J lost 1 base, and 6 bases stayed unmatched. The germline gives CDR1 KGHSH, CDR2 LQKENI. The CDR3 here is CASSPAGRRSYEQYF. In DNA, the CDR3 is TGTGCCAGCTCACCCGCCGGGAGGAGGTCCTACGAGCAGTACTTC.

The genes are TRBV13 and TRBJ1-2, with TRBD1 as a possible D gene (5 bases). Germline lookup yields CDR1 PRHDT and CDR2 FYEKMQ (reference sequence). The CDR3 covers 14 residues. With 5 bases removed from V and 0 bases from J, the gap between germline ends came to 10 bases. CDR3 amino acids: CASSHQGSNYGYTF. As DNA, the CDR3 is TGTGCCAGCAGCCACCAGGGTTCTAACTATGGCTACACCTTC.

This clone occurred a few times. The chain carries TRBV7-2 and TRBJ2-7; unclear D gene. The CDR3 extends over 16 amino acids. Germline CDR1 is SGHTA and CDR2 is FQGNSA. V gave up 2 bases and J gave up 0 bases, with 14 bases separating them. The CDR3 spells CASSLTAARISYEQYF. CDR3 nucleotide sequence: TGTGCCAGCAGCTTAACCGCCGCTAGGATCTCCTACGAGCAGTACTTC.

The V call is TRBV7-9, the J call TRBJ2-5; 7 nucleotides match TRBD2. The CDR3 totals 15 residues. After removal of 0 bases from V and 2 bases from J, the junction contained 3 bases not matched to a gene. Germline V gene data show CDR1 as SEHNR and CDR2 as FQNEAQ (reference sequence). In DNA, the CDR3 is TGTGCCAGCAGCTTAGCGCTAGCGGCACAAGAGACCCAGTACTTC. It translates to CASSLALAAQETQYF. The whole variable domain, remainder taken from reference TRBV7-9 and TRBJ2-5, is DTGVSQNPRHKITKRGQNVTFRCDPISEHNRLYWYRQTLGQGPEFLTYFQNEAQLEKSRLLSDRFSAERPKGSFSTLEIQRTEQGDSAMYLCASSLALAAQETQYFGPGTRLLVL.

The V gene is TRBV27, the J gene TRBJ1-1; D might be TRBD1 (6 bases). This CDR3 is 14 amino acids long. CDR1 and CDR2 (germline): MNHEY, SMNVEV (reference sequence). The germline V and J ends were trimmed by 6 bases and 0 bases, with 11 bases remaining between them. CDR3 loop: CASSWGGVNTEAFF. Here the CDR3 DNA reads TGTGCCAGCAGCTGGGGGGGCGTGAACACTGAAGCTTTCTTT.

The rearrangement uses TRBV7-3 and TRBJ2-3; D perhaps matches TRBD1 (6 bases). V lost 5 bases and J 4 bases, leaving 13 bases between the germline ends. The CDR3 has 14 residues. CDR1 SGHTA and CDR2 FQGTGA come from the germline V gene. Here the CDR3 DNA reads TGTGCCAGCAGCCCGAGGGACAAACCAGATACGCAGTATTTT. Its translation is CASSPRDKPDTQYF.

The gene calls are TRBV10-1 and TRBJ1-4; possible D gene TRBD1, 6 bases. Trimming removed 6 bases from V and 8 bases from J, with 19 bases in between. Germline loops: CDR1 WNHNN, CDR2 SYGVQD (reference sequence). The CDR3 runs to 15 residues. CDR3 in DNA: TGCGCCAGCAGACCTGAGGAACTCAGGGGCGAAAAACTGTTTTTT. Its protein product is CASRPEELRGEKLFF.

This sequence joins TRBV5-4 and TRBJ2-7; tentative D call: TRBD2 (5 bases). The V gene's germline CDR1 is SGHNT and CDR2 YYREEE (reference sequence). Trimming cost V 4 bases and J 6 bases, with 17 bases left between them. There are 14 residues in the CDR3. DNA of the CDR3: TGTGCCAGCAGCGCGTCCGAACGGGATGGCGAGCAGTACTTC. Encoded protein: CASSASERDGEQYF.